This TCR beta chain was identified in a study of cytomegalovirus exposure and HLA in healthy donors. Study conclusions and caveats: Published work reported that the classifier diagnosed cytomegalovirus status with high specificity and sensitivity.

Concerning this clone itself: Antigen unknown.

Trimming at V came to 5 bases and at J to 3 bases, leaving 6 bases not matched to a gene. Per germline, CDR1 SGHVS and CDR2 FNYEAQ. This CDR3 comprises 15 residues. The data were produced by immunoSEQ multiplex PCR, yet TCRdb's version contains in-frame clones alone and is incomplete. The data hold around 150,000 clones, with around four fifths observed a single time. This chain joins TRBV7-6 and TRBJ2-4; 8 bases map to TRBD1. The specimen sequenced was PBMCs. This TCR derives from a man aged 30 to 39 in good health and CMV-seropositive. The CDR3 region has the DNA TGTGCCAGCAGCGCGACAGGGGAAGGCAAAAACATTCAGTACTTC. Protein: CASSATGEGKNIQYF.